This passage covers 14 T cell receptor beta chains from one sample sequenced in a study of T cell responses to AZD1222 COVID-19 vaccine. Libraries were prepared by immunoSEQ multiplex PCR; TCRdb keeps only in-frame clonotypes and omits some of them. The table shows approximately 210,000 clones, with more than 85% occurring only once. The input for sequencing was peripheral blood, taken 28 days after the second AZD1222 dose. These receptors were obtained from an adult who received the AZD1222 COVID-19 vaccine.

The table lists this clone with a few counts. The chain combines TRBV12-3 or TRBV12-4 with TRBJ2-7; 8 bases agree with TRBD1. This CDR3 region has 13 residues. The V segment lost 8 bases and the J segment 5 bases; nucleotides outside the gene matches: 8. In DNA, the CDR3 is TGTGCCAGCTCGCTTCGACAGGGGAACGAGCAGTACTTC. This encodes CASSLRQGNEQYF.

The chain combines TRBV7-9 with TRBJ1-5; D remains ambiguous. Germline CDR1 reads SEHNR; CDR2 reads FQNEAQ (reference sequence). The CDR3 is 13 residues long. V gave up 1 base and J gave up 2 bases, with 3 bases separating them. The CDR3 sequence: CASSLVGNQPQHF. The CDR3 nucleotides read TGTGCCAGCAGCTTAGTGGGCAATCAGCCCCAGCATTTT. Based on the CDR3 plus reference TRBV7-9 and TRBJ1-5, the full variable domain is DTGVSQNPRHKITKRGQNVTFRCDPISEHNRLYWYRQTLGQGPEFLTYFQNEAQLEKSRLLSDRFSAERPKGSFSTLEIQRTEQGDSAMYLCASSLVGNQPQHFGDGTRLSIL.

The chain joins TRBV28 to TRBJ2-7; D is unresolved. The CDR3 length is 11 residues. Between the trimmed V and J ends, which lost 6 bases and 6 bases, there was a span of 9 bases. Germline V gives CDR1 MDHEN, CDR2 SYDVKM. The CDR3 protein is CASSQAPEQYF. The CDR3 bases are TGTGCCAGCAGCCAAGCCCCCGAGCAGTACTTC.

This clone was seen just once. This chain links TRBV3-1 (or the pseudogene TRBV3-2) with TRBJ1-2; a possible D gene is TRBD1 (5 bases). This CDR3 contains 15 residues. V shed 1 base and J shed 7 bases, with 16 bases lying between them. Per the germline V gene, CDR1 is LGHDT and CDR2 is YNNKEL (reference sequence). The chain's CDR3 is CASSQGGLMEGGYTF. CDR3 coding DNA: TGTGCCAGCAGCCAAGGGGGCCTGATGGAAGGTGGCTACACCTTC.

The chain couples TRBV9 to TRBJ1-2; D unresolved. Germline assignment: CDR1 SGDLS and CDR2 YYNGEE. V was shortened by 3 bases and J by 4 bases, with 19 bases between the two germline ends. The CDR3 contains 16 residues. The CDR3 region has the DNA TGTGCCAGCAGCGGGGGAGGGCGTGGATTGCTCTATGGCTACACCTTC. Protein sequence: CASSGGGRGLLYGYTF.

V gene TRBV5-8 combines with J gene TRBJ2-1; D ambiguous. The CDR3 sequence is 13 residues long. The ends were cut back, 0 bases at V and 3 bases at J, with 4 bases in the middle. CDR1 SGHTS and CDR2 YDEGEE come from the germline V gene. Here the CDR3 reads CASSLVGYNEQFF. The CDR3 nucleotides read TGTGCCAGCAGCTTGGTCGGCTACAATGAGCAGTTCTTC.

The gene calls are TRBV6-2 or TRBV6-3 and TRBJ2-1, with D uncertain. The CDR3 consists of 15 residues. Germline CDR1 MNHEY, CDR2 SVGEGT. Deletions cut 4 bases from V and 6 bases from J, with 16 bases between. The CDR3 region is CASSFSTTTGNEQFF. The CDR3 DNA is TGTGCCAGCAGTTTTTCTACTACCACTGGCAATGAGCAGTTCTTC.

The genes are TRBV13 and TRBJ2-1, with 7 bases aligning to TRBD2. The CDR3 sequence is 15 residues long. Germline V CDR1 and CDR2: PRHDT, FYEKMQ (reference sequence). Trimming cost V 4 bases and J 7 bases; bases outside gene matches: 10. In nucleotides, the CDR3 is TGTGCCAGCAGCTCCGGACTAGATAGGGCAAATGAGCAGTTCTTC. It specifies CASSSGLDRANEQFF.

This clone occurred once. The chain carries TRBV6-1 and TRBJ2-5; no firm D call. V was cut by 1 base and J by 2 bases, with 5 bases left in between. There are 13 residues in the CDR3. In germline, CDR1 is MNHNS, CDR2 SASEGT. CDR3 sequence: CASSEGSQETQYF. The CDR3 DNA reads TGTGCCAGCAGTGAAGGCAGTCAAGAGACCCAGTACTTC.

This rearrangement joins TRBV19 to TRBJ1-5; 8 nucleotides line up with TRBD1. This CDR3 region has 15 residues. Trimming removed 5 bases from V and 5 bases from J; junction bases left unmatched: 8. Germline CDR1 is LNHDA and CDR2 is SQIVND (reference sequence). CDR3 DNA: TGTGCCAGTAGTGGCTGGACAGGGTGGGATCAGCCCCAGCATTTT. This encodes CASSGWTGWDQPQHF.

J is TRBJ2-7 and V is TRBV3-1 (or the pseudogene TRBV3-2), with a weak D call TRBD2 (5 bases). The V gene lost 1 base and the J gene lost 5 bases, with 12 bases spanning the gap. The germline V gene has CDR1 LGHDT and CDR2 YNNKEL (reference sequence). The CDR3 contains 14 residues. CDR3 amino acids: CASSQVDSPNEQYF. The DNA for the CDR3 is TGTGCCAGCAGCCAAGTGGACTCCCCGAACGAGCAGTACTTC.

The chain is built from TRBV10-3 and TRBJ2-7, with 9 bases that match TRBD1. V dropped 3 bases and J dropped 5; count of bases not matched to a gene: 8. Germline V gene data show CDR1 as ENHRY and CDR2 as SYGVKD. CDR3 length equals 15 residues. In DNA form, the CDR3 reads TGTGCCATCAGTGACCGGGGACAGGGATGGGACGAGCAGTACTTC. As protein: CAISDRGQGWDEQYF.

CDR3 in amino acids: CASSLPRGYNQPQHF. DNA for the CDR3: TGTGCCAGCAGCCTCCCGAGGGGGTATAATCAGCCCCAGCATTTT. The chain recombines TRBV2 with TRBJ1-5; D is perhaps TRBD1 (6 bases). Germline V gene lookup returns CDR1 SNHLY and CDR2 FYNNEI. The ends were cut back, 6 bases at V and 4 bases at J, with 16 bases in the middle. This CDR3 comprises 15 residues.

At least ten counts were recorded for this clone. CDR3 sequence (DNA): TGTGCCAGCAGCTCCGGGGGAGGTATTACTAGCACAGATACGCAGTATTTT. It encodes CASSSGGGITSTDTQYF. The chain links TRBV7-3 to TRBJ2-3; possibly TRBD2 for D (6 bases). Trimming removed 4 bases at V and 0 bases at J, with 17 bases between. CDR1 and CDR2 from the germline V gene are SGHTA and FQGTGA. CDR3 length: 17 amino acids.